This entry features one T cell receptor (beta chain) sequence. As yet, its antigen is unknown. The sample is drawn from a study of cytotoxic CD8 clonotypes in ibrutinib-treated CLL. Turning to the study itself: Mean values per sample were around 250,000 productive templates and about 94,000 productive rearrangements. Study-level points and caveats: Treatment left the uncommon public clonotypes either contracted or stable in frequency. Having risen at ibrutinib response, clonality had fallen back toward baseline by progression.

The intended depth for sequencing was 1 in 200,000 to 1 in 1 million T cells. Some clones are missing from TCRdb's copy, which holds only in-frame ones; the method was immunoSEQ multiplex PCR. The sample consists of about 22,000 clones, approximately 81% of them appearing once. This CDR3 is 15 amino acids long. Per the germline V gene, CDR1 is MDHEN and CDR2 is SYDVKM. Deletions cut 6 bases from V and 2 bases from J, with 16 bases between. The source of this sequence is a human donor with chronic lymphocytic leukemia. The V gene is TRBV28, the J gene TRBJ1-2; possible D gene TRBD1, 5 bases. Sequencing was performed on PBMCs, taken before ibrutinib treatment. Written as DNA, the CDR3 is TGTGCCAGCAGCGCGGGCCCCACAGGAAACTATGGCTACACCTTC. It codes for CASSAGPTGNYGYTF.